This TCR beta chain comes out of a study of T cells in Graves' hyperthyroidism and ophthalmopathy. This clonotype showed up just a few times. After removal of 5 bases from V and 0 bases from J, the junction contained 18 bases not matched to a gene. The CDR3 runs 19 residues. CDR1 is DFQATT, CDR2 SNEGSKA, per germline (reference sequence). Amplified regions were TCR beta CDR3 sequences from RNA transcripts. First-round RT-PCR targeting the TCR CDR3 was performed with the HTBI primer set. Via MiXCR, TCRdb re-called the multiplex PCR reads, giving one row per CDR3 protein. The top ten clones hold about 45% of a sample with under 550,000 distinct CDR3 sequences, 15% to 20% of them seen once.

This receptor was identified in a man aged 40-49 years with Graves' ophthalmopathy. Sequencing used blood. The chain combines TRBV20-1 with TRBJ1-4; 7 bases are shared with TRBD1. The DNA for the CDR3 is TGCAGTGCTGAGGGGATTGGGACAGCGGAACGTGCAACTAATGAAAAACTGTTTTTT. As protein: CSAEGIGTAERATNEKLFF.